A selection of T cell receptor beta chains follows, all from one sample in a study of CD8 T cells in Susac syndrome. From the immunoSEQ multiplex PCR reads, TCRdb called clonotypes with MiXCR, one entry per CDR3 protein. The sample consists of about 120,000 distinct CDR3 sequences, about 90% of them appearing once. Sequencing was carried out using CD8+ T cells from PBMCs. The receptors were sampled from a human donor in good health. CDR3s include the opening cysteine and the closing phenylalanine or tryptophan. Fields, in order: J gene, V gene, clone size, D gene, CDR3 protein, CDR3 DNA. A D gene is named only where the DNA matches it firmly. Clone size, where shown, is once, few, many, or a class for clones that have expanded.

j_gene: TRBJ2-2
v_gene: TRBV7-2
abundance: NA
d_gene: NA
CDR3aa: CASRAGTSNTGELFF
CDR3nt: TGTGCCAGCAGGGCCGGGACCTCGAACACCGGGGAGCTGTTTTTT

j_gene: TRBJ2-3
v_gene: TRBV6-5
abundance: NA
d_gene: NA
CDR3aa: CASSYPFRTPGTDTQYF
CDR3nt: TGTGCCAGCAGTTACCCCTTCCGTACCCCTGGCACAGATACGCAGTATTTT

j_gene: TRBJ2-7
v_gene: TRBV4-3
abundance: NA
d_gene: NA
CDR3aa: CASSPSGPLGYEQYF
CDR3nt: TGCGCCAGCAGCCCCTCAGGACCCCTGGGCTACGAGCAGTACTTC

j_gene: TRBJ2-5
v_gene: TRBV6-5
abundance: NA
d_gene: TRBD2
CDR3aa: CASSPTGGEQETQYF
CDR3nt: TGTGCCAGCAGCCCGACGGGGGGAGAACAAGAGACCCAGTACTTC

j_gene: TRBJ1-1
v_gene: TRBV20-1
abundance: NA
d_gene: NA
CDR3aa: CSARRAMNTEAFF
CDR3nt: TGCAGTGCTAGAAGGGCGATGAACACTGAAGCTTTCTTT

j_gene: TRBJ1-4
v_gene: TRBV27
abundance: NA
d_gene: NA
CDR3aa: CASSVSGSVGEKLFF
CDR3nt: TGTGCCAGCAGTGTATCAGGGTCGGTGGGGGAAAAACTGTTTTTT

j_gene: TRBJ2-7
v_gene: TRBV6-6
abundance: NA
d_gene: NA
CDR3aa: CASSFAGSEQYF
CDR3nt: TGTGCCAGCAGTTTTGCCGGTTCAGAGCAGTACTTC

j_gene: TRBJ1-1
v_gene: TRBV6-5
abundance: NA
d_gene: NA
CDR3aa: CASSGSNTEAFF
CDR3nt: TGTGCCAGCTCAGGGTCCAACACTGAAGCTTTCTTT

j_gene: TRBJ1-1
v_gene: TRBV6-6
abundance: NA
d_gene: NA
CDR3aa: CASSYGADTEAFF
CDR3nt: TGTGCCAGCAGTTATGGGGCGGACACTGAAGCTTTCTTT

j_gene: TRBJ2-7
v_gene: TRBV20-1
abundance: NA
d_gene: NA
CDR3aa: CSARTRSYEQYF
CDR3nt: TGCAGTGCTAGAACCCGATCCTACGAGCAGTACTTC

j_gene: TRBJ2-5
v_gene: TRBV20-1
abundance: NA
d_gene: TRBD1
CDR3aa: CSAIRQGGETQYF
CDR3nt: TGCAGTGCAATTCGACAGGGCGGCGAGACCCAGTACTTC

j_gene: TRBJ2-1
v_gene: TRBV6-2/TRBV6-3
abundance: NA
d_gene: NA
CDR3aa: CASLLSGASGNEQFF
CDR3nt: TGTGCCAGCCTCCTTTCGGGGGCTAGCGGCAATGAGCAGTTCTTC

j_gene: TRBJ2-5
v_gene: TRBV7-2
abundance: few
d_gene: TRBD2
CDR3aa: CASSGSLLAGAETQYF
CDR3nt: TGTGCCAGCAGCGGGTCTCTACTAGCGGGAGCAGAGACCCAGTACTTC

j_gene: TRBJ2-1
v_gene: TRBV29-1
abundance: NA
d_gene: NA
CDR3aa: CSVGRDEQFF
CDR3nt: TGCAGCGTTGGCCGGGATGAGCAGTTCTTC

j_gene: TRBJ1-4
v_gene: TRBV2
abundance: NA
d_gene: NA
CDR3aa: CASSDGAANEKLFF
CDR3nt: TGTGCCAGCAGTGACGGGGCCGCTAATGAAAAACTGTTTTTT

j_gene: TRBJ2-5
v_gene: TRBV7-2
abundance: NA
d_gene: NA
CDR3aa: CASSLMAATQYF
CDR3nt: TGTGCCAGCAGCTTGATGGCCGCGACCCAGTACTTC

j_gene: TRBJ1-2
v_gene: TRBV6-6
abundance: NA
d_gene: TRBD1
CDR3aa: CASSTKDRGDGYTF
CDR3nt: TGTGCCAGCAGCACCAAGGACAGGGGAGATGGCTACACCTTC

j_gene: TRBJ1-3
v_gene: TRBV3-1
abundance: NA
d_gene: NA
CDR3aa: CASSQERLGGSGNTIYF
CDR3nt: TGTGCCAGCAGCCAAGAGCGGTTGGGGGGCTCTGGAAACACCATATATTTT

j_gene: TRBJ2-2
v_gene: TRBV20-1
abundance: NA
d_gene: NA
CDR3aa: CSARDPLRGAAGELFF
CDR3nt: TGCAGTGCTAGAGATCCCCTGAGGGGTGCCGCCGGGGAGCTGTTTTTT

j_gene: TRBJ1-1
v_gene: TRBV30
abundance: NA
d_gene: TRBD1
CDR3aa: CAWSGQGASSAFF
CDR3nt: TGTGCCTGGAGTGGACAGGGGGCGTCGTCCGCTTTCTTT

j_gene: TRBJ1-2
v_gene: TRBV7-2
abundance: NA
d_gene: TRBD1
CDR3aa: CASSSAGQGYGYTF
CDR3nt: TGTGCCAGCAGCTCGGCCGGACAGGGGTATGGCTACACCTTC

j_gene: TRBJ2-7
v_gene: TRBV6-5
abundance: NA
d_gene: NA
CDR3aa: CASSYSRPGDYEQYF
CDR3nt: TGTGCCAGCAGTTACTCGCGCCCAGGGGACTACGAGCAGTACTTC

j_gene: TRBJ1-1
v_gene: TRBV20-1
abundance: NA
d_gene: NA
CDR3aa: CSATIGGARITEAFF
CDR3nt: TGCAGTGCCACCATCGGGGGGGCGCGGATCACTGAAGCTTTCTTT

j_gene: TRBJ2-2
v_gene: TRBV2
abundance: NA
d_gene: NA
CDR3aa: CANRDPKYTGELFF
CDR3nt: TGTGCCAACCGGGACCCAAAGTACACCGGGGAGCTGTTTTTT

j_gene: TRBJ1-2
v_gene: TRBV7-2
abundance: NA
d_gene: NA
CDR3aa: CASSPPQGRNYGYTF
CDR3nt: TGTGCCAGCAGCCCCCCTCAGGGGCGAAACTATGGCTACACCTTC

j_gene: TRBJ2-2
v_gene: TRBV6-6
abundance: NA
d_gene: NA
CDR3aa: CASIAPGVRGTGELFF
CDR3nt: TGTGCCAGCATCGCTCCGGGGGTCCGGGGGACCGGGGAGCTGTTTTTT

j_gene: TRBJ2-7
v_gene: TRBV29-1
abundance: NA
d_gene: TRBD2
CDR3aa: CSVEEWTSGTYEQYF
CDR3nt: TGCAGCGTTGAAGAATGGACTAGCGGGACCTACGAGCAGTACTTC

j_gene: TRBJ2-1
v_gene: TRBV6-5
abundance: NA
d_gene: NA
CDR3aa: CASSYFPLDYNEQFF
CDR3nt: TGTGCCAGCAGTTACTTTCCACTTGACTACAATGAGCAGTTCTTC

j_gene: TRBJ1-2
v_gene: TRBV5-1
abundance: NA
d_gene: TRBD1
CDR3aa: CASSYDRGPHYGYTF
CDR3nt: TGCGCCAGCAGCTATGACAGGGGCCCTCACTATGGCTACACCTTC

j_gene: TRBJ2-3
v_gene: TRBV7-2
abundance: NA
d_gene: NA
CDR3aa: CASSLAVSTDTQYF
CDR3nt: TGTGCCAGCAGCTTAGCGGTCAGCACAGATACGCAGTATTTT

j_gene: TRBJ2-3
v_gene: TRBV14
abundance: once
d_gene: TRBD2
CDR3aa: CASSPPQAGDRRNTQYF
CDR3nt: TGTGCCAGCAGCCCCCCCCAAGCGGGGGATCGTCGAAATACGCAGTATTTT

j_gene: TRBJ1-1
v_gene: TRBV9
abundance: NA
d_gene: TRBD1
CDR3aa: CASSQGDRGTEAFF
CDR3nt: TGTGCCAGCAGCCAGGGTGACAGGGGGACTGAAGCTTTCTTT

j_gene: TRBJ2-1
v_gene: TRBV7-3
abundance: NA
d_gene: TRBD2
CDR3aa: CASSQLAGPYNEQFF
CDR3nt: TGTGCCAGCAGCCAACTAGCGGGGCCTTACAATGAGCAGTTCTTC

j_gene: TRBJ1-1
v_gene: TRBV4-3
abundance: NA
d_gene: NA
CDR3aa: CASSHGNTEAFF
CDR3nt: TGCGCCAGCAGCCACGGAAACACTGAAGCTTTCTTT

j_gene: TRBJ1-5
v_gene: TRBV7-8
abundance: NA
d_gene: TRBD1
CDR3aa: CASSRDRGDVQPQHF
CDR3nt: TGTGCCAGCAGCAGGGACAGGGGGGACGTGCAGCCCCAGCATTTT

j_gene: TRBJ2-3
v_gene: TRBV5-1
abundance: few
d_gene: NA
CDR3aa: CASSLEGTDTQYF
CDR3nt: TGCGCCAGCAGCTTGGAGGGCACAGATACGCAGTATTTT

j_gene: TRBJ2-7
v_gene: TRBV12-3/TRBV12-4
abundance: NA
d_gene: NA
CDR3aa: CASSRDGPYEQYF
CDR3nt: TGTGCCAGCAGTAGGGACGGTCCCTACGAGCAGTACTTC

j_gene: TRBJ2-2
v_gene: TRBV12-3/TRBV12-4
abundance: NA
d_gene: NA
CDR3aa: CASSLTGAVAGELFF
CDR3nt: TGTGCCAGCAGTTTGACGGGGGCAGTGGCCGGGGAGCTGTTTTTT

j_gene: TRBJ2-7
v_gene: TRBV7-9
abundance: NA
d_gene: TRBD1
CDR3aa: CASSDSTGDYEQYF
CDR3nt: TGTGCCAGCAGCGACTCGACAGGGGACTACGAGCAGTACTTC

j_gene: TRBJ2-7
v_gene: TRBV28
abundance: once
d_gene: TRBD1
CDR3aa: CATTDRGGFYEQYF
CDR3nt: TGTGCCACCACAGACAGGGGGGGATTTTACGAGCAGTACTTC

j_gene: TRBJ2-1
v_gene: TRBV6-6
abundance: NA
d_gene: NA
CDR3aa: CASREGSYNEQFF
CDR3nt: TGTGCCAGCAGGGAGGGCTCCTACAATGAGCAGTTCTTC

j_gene: TRBJ2-2
v_gene: TRBV6-2/TRBV6-3
abundance: NA
d_gene: NA
CDR3aa: CASIDGFNTGELFF
CDR3nt: TGTGCCAGCATTGATGGTTTTAACACCGGGGAGCTGTTTTTT

j_gene: TRBJ2-3
v_gene: TRBV20-1
abundance: NA
d_gene: NA
CDR3aa: CSAPKWATDTQYF
CDR3nt: TGCAGTGCCCCGAAATGGGCCACAGATACGCAGTATTTT

j_gene: TRBJ1-2
v_gene: TRBV7-2
abundance: NA
d_gene: NA
CDR3aa: CASSLQDNYGYTF
CDR3nt: TGTGCCAGCAGCTTACAGGATAACTATGGCTACACCTTC

j_gene: TRBJ1-1
v_gene: TRBV21-1
abundance: NA
d_gene: NA
CDR3aa: CASSKARTENTEAFF
CDR3nt: TGTGCCAGCAGCAAAGCTAGGACAGAGAACACTGAAGCTTTCTTT

j_gene: TRBJ1-4
v_gene: TRBV25-1
abundance: once
d_gene: NA
CDR3aa: CASSDSRATNEKLFF
CDR3nt: TGTGCCAGCAGTGATTCAAGGGCAACTAATGAAAAACTGTTTTTT

j_gene: TRBJ2-7
v_gene: TRBV5-1
abundance: NA
d_gene: NA
CDR3aa: CASSLAEPPYEQYF
CDR3nt: TGCGCCAGCAGCTTGGCCGAGCCCCCCTACGAGCAGTACTTC

j_gene: TRBJ2-1
v_gene: TRBV7-9
abundance: NA
d_gene: NA
CDR3aa: CASSLAPVTTLGAEQFF
CDR3nt: TGTGCCAGCAGCTTAGCCCCCGTCACAACCCTCGGGGCTGAGCAGTTCTTC

j_gene: TRBJ1-1
v_gene: TRBV7-9
abundance: NA
d_gene: NA
CDR3aa: CASSYYMNTEAFF
CDR3nt: TGTGCCAGCAGCTATTACATGAACACTGAAGCTTTCTTT

j_gene: TRBJ1-3
v_gene: TRBV9
abundance: NA
d_gene: NA
CDR3aa: CASTEGGNTIYF
CDR3nt: TGTGCCAGCACCGAAGGGGGAAACACCATATATTTT

j_gene: TRBJ2-2
v_gene: TRBV7-3
abundance: NA
d_gene: TRBD2
CDR3aa: CASSREGGVGTGELFF
CDR3nt: TGTGCCAGCAGCCGTGAGGGAGGGGTAGGAACCGGGGAGCTGTTTTTT